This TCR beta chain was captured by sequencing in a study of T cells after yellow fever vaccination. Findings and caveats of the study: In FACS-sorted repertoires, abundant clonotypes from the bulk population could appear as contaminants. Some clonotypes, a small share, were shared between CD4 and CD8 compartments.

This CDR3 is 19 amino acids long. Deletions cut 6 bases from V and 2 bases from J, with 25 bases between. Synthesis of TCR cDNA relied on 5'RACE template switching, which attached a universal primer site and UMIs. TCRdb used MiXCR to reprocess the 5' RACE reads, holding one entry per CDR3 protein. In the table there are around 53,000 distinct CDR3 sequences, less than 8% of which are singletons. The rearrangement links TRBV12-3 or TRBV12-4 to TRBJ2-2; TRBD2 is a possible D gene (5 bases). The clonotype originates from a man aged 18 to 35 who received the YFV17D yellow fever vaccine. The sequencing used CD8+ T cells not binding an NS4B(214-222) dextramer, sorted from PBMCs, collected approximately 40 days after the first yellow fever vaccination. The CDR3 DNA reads TGTGCCAGCAGGAGGGAAACGATCATAGGATTCCGAAACACCGGGGAGCTGTTTTTT. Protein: CASRRETIIGFRNTGELFF.